The 15 T cell receptor beta chains below come from one sample, sequenced in a study of cytomegalovirus exposure and HLA in healthy donors. The table came from immunoSEQ multiplex PCR; TCRdb's copy has only in-frame clones and leaves some out. The profile shows 150,000 to 200,000 clones, approximately 86% of them singletons. The sample taken for sequencing was PBMCs. These TCRs come from a woman between 18 and 29 years old in good health and CMV-seronegative.

This chain connects TRBV2 to TRBJ1-1; D ambiguous. The CDR3 length is 14 residues. Trimming took off 7 bases at V and 4 bases at J, with 16 bases between the two ends. CDR1 is SNHLY, CDR2 FYNNEI, per germline. The CDR3 DNA reads TGTGCCAGCACATCTAACCAGAGGTTCACTGAAGCTTTCTTT. It encodes CASTSNQRFTEAFF.

V is TRBV9 and J is TRBJ1-2; 9 bases fit TRBD1. J gave up 8 bases and V 1 base, and 6 bases lay outside the gene matches. The CDR3 loop spans 14 amino acids. From germline, CDR1 is SGDLS and CDR2 YYNGEE. The DNA for the CDR3 is TGTGCCAGCAGCGTAAGGGACAGGGAGCCAGGCTACACCTTC. Its translation is CASSVRDREPGYTF.

The rearrangement links TRBV4-3 to TRBJ1-4, with a weak D call TRBD1 (6 bases). This CDR3 contains 15 residues. Germline CDR1 reads LGHNA; CDR2 reads YSLEER. Trimming left V 5 bases short and J 7 bases short, with 17 bases between. CDR3 DNA sequence: TGCGCCAGCAGCAATTTACAGGGTTTCCGTGAAAAACTGTTTTTT. Amino acid sequence: CASSNLQGFREKLFF.

The V gene is TRBV29-1, the J gene TRBJ1-1, with no clear D. V was pared by 6 bases and J by 1 base, with 15 bases between. Germline lookup yields CDR1 SQVTM and CDR2 ANQGSEA. The CDR3 loop spans 14 amino acids. Here the CDR3 reads CSVASPGSNTEAFF. The CDR3 region has the DNA TGCAGCGTCGCATCACCGGGGTCGAACACTGAAGCTTTCTTT. Filled out from reference TRBV29-1 and TRBJ1-1, the complete variable domain reads SAVISQKPSRDICQRGTSLTIQCQVDSQVTMMFWYRQQPGQSLTLIATANQGSEATYESGFVIDKFPISRPNLTFSTLTVSNMSPEDSSIYLCSVASPGSNTEAFFGQGTRLTVV.

This chain joins TRBV19 and TRBJ1-1; TRBD1 might be the D (6 bases). V was pared by 6 bases and J by 5 bases, with 13 bases between. The CDR3 totals 13 residues. Germline lookup yields CDR1 LNHDA and CDR2 SQIVND (reference sequence). The CDR3, as DNA: TGTGCCAGTAGCCCCCGCAGGGGAACTGAAGCTTTCTTT. This translates into CASSPRRGTEAFF.

The chain carries TRBV2 and TRBJ2-7; 9 nucleotides line up with TRBD1. The V gene end was trimmed by 5 bases and the J gene end by 3 bases; junction bases not matched to a gene: 5. The CDR3 sequence is 14 residues long. Germline V gene sequence: CDR1 SNHLY, CDR2 FYNNEI. CDR3: CASSRGQGHYEQYF. In DNA, the CDR3 is TGTGCCAGCAGTCGGGGACAGGGACACTACGAGCAGTACTTC.

This chain links TRBV29-1 with TRBJ1-2; TRBD1 is a possible D gene (6 bases). The CDR3 length is 13 residues. Trimming removed 0 bases from V and 4 bases from J, with 9 bases in between. Per the germline V gene, CDR1 is SQVTM and CDR2 is ANQGSEA. CDR3 nucleotides: TGCAGCGTTGAAGAACAGGGATTCTATGGCTACACCTTC. Its translation: CSVEEQGFYGYTF.

The chain has TRBV30 and TRBJ2-2; the D gene is possibly TRBD1 (6 bases). The V gene's germline CDR1 is GTSNPN and CDR2 SVGIG (reference sequence). V shed 5 bases and J shed 4 bases, with 11 bases lying between them. The CDR3 has 13 residues. The CDR3 loop reads CAWGDTSTGELFF. The CDR3, as DNA: TGTGCCTGGGGGGACACCTCCACCGGGGAGCTGTTTTTT.

This clone showed up just a few times. Other DNA sequences in the sample encode the same CDR3. The chain has TRBV19 and TRBJ2-7, with 8 bases aligning to TRBD2. The ends lost 4 bases at V and 2 bases at J; junction bases unmatched: 1. The CDR3 spans 13 residues. CDR1 and CDR2 (germline): LNHDA, SQIVND (reference sequence). The CDR3 sequence is CASSKGLAYEQYF. CDR3 coding DNA: TGTGCCAGTAGTAAGGGACTAGCCTACGAGCAGTACTTC.

V and J are TRBV19 and TRBJ2-1; D might be TRBD2 (5 bases). The CDR3 runs 13 residues. Trimming took 5 bases from V and 6 from J, leaving 11 bases between them. Germline loops: CDR1 LNHDA, CDR2 SQIVND (reference sequence). In nucleotides, the CDR3 is TGTGCCAGTAGTTCTAGCAGATTCAATGAGCAGTTCTTC. This translates into CASSSSRFNEQFF.

This clone was seen only a few times. The chain has TRBV5-1 and TRBJ1-2, with 7 bases matching TRBD1. The CDR3 is made up of 13 amino acids. The germline V gene has CDR1 SGHRS and CDR2 YFSETQ. V was pared by 3 bases and J by 3 bases, with 2 bases of the junction left unmatched. The DNA for the CDR3 is TGCGCCAGCAGCTCCGACAGGGACTATGGCTACACCTTC. Amino acids: CASSSDRDYGYTF.

The CDR3 region is CASIRAPGQTSWTNTEAFF. The CDR3 coding sequence is TGTGCCAGTATAAGGGCTCCGGGACAGACGTCATGGACGAACACTGAAGCTTTCTTT. The V and J genes are TRBV19 and TRBJ1-1, with TRBD1 matching 7 bases. Germline V gene data show CDR1 as LNHDA and CDR2 as SQIVND (reference sequence). The CDR3 covers 19 residues. J lost 1 base, V lost 7 bases, and 21 bases had no gene match.

The chain combines TRBV9 with TRBJ2-7; 8 bases map to TRBD1. This CDR3 region has 15 residues. The germline gives CDR1 SGDLS, CDR2 YYNGEE. V trimming: 0 bases; J trimming: 3 bases; junction bases outside the gene matches: 5. The CDR3 reads CASSVGSGGDYEQYF. DNA of the CDR3: TGTGCCAGCAGCGTAGGGTCAGGGGGCGACTACGAGCAGTACTTC.

The rearrangement joins TRBV5-1 to TRBJ2-4, with 12 bases identical to TRBD2. There are 15 residues in the CDR3. V lost 4 bases, J lost 6 bases, and 5 bases stayed unmatched. The germline V gene has CDR1 SGHRS and CDR2 YFSETQ. The CDR3 DNA follows: TGCGCCAGCAGCCTCTTGGGACTAGCGGGAAACATTCAGTACTTC. Its translation: CASSLLGLAGNIQYF.

This clone has just a few counts. The genes are TRBV7-9 and TRBJ2-7; TRBD1 is a possible D gene (6 bases). Trimming left V 5 bases short and J 5 bases short, with 10 bases between. The CDR3 length is 12 residues. CDR1 and CDR2 from the germline V gene are SEHNR and FQNEAQ (reference sequence). In DNA, the CDR3 is TGTGCCAGCAGCAGCAGGGGCCACGAGCAGTACTTC. Translating gives CASSSRGHEQYF. Together with reference TRBV7-9 and TRBJ2-7, the CDR3 gives the full variable domain: DTGVSQNPRHKITKRGQNVTFRCDPISEHNRLYWYRQTLGQGPEFLTYFQNEAQLEKSRLLSDRFSAERPKGSFSTLEIQRTEQGDSAMYLCASSSRGHEQYFGPGTRLTVT.